What follows describes a single TCR beta chain. TCRdb's table, derived via immunoSEQ multiplex PCR, lists solely in-frame clones and lacks some. The data show about 72,000 clones, with around nine tenths seen just once and around 13% held by the top ten. These data come from a study of blood T cell repertoires in COVID-19. Study summary: Researchers got acute and convalescent COVID-19 samples from the United States, Italy and Spain. Sources were T cells, B-cell-depleted T cells, or PBMCs; the material itself was cDNA or gDNA.

CDR3 length equals 15 residues. V was pared by 4 bases and J by 6 bases, with 11 bases of the junction left unmatched. From germline, CDR1 is SGHRS and CDR2 YFSETQ. The receptor's source is a woman aged 55-70 years with acute or convalescent COVID-19. The sample comprised peripheral blood. The chain joins TRBV5-1 to TRBJ1-2; 8 bases line up with TRBD1. This CDR3 reads CASSPDRTGPHGYTF. The CDR3 coding sequence is TGCGCCAGCAGCCCTGACCGGACAGGGCCTCATGGCTACACCTTC. Using reference TRBV5-1 and TRBJ1-2 for the parts outside the CDR3, the full variable domain is KAGVTQTPRYLIKTRGQQVTLSCSPISGHRSVSWYQQTPGQGLQFLFEYFSETQRNKGNFPGRFSGRQFSNSRSEMNVSTLELGDSALYLCASSPDRTGPHGYTFGSGTRLTVV.